A single TCR beta chain is shown here with its context. This clone was seen a few times. Its binding antigen is unknown. Nothing much larger sits one base from this clone, and base qualities are not available. These data originate in a study of cytomegalovirus exposure and HLA in healthy donors (dated 2017 in TCRdb). Regarding the complete study: According to a later analysis, the 120 or so validation repertoires were produced on the same platform as the roughly 600 repertoires of the first cohort. Along with the approximately 620-subject first cohort, a separate validation cohort of over a hundred different subjects was used. To predict cytomegalovirus infection status, the study brought together high-throughput TCR immunosequencing, statistical association of individual TCRs with disease status, and machine learning. The study was designed to test whether signatures of past pathogen exposure could be identified by cataloging public T cell receptors.

The donors were included in the validation cohort of roughly 120 subjects, a group kept apart from the approximately 700-subject first cohort. The method behind the library was the immunoSEQ multiplex PCR assay. The published analysis was carried out like this. A statistical classification framework was developed to diagnose cytomegalovirus status using the catalog of TCR beta chain sequences. TCRdb took over this immuneACCESS table, retaining in-frame rearrangements with V and J assigned. Such tables are incomplete; in checked studies, under half of the missing clones stem from an unresolved V gene, and the remainder is unexplained. Clone size and V and J calls were adopted from that table, with D and trimming inferred from the DNA. This sample holds over 250,000 clones; about 90% were observed only once. Approximately 1.2% of the sample goes to the ten largest clones. The CDR1 and CDR2 encoded by the germline V gene are SGHRS and YFSETQ. Taken from cysteine to phenylalanine, the CDR3 has 16 residues. This entry keeps only the CDR3 DNA: 48 bases, framed from base 1. Trimming accounts for 0 bases at V and 0 bases at J, while the number of junction bases matched to no gene is 5.

Study-wide findings and limitations: While some public TCRs were present in many individuals, most TCR sequences turned up only very rarely across donors. The study gave a list of 150 to 200 TCR beta chains associated with cytomegalovirus. A later analysis had no HLA typing for the validation cohort, so co-occurrence there was scored across all 130 or so repertoires. In vitro tests confirmed that a few of the cytomegalovirus-associated TCR beta chains recognize cytomegalovirus antigens. According to the authors, the approach could potentially be generalized to other disease states and immunological phenotypes. In both the original and validation cohorts, the classifier was reported to diagnose cytomegalovirus status with high specificity and sensitivity. Subsequent analysis determined that TCRs grouped into clusters in the first cohort also showed a tendency toward co-occurrence across the 90 to 150 validation repertoires, and 94% of cluster scores exceeded 0.

The V gene is TRBV5-1 and the J gene is TRBJ2-7; 8 bases in between match TRBD2. The sequence came from a woman younger than 45 in good health and CMV-seropositive. Sequenced input: PBMCs. CDR3 sequence: CASSLEERESSYEQYF. Here is the DNA: TGCGCCAGCAGCTTGGAAGAGCGGGAGAGCTCCTACGAGCAGTACTTC.